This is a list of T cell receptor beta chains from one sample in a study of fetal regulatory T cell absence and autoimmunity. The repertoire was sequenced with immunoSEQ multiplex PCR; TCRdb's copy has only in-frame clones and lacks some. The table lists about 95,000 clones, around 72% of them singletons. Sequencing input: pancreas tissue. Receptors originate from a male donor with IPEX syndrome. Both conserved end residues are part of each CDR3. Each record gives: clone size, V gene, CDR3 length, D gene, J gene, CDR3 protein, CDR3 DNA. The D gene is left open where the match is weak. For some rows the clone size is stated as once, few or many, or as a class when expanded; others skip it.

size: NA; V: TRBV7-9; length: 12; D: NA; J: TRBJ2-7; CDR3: CASSTYSYEQYF; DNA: TGTGCCAGCAGCACGTACTCCTACGAGCAGTACTTC
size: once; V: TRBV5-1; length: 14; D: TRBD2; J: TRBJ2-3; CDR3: CASRLGTTTDTQYF; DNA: TGCGCCAGCAGACTTGGGACTACCACAGATACGCAGTATTTT
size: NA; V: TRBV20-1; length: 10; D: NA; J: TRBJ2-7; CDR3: CSAMRSEQYF; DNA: TGCAGTGCCATGAGAAGCGAGCAGTACTTC
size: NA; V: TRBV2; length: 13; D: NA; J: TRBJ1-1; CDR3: CASSDWGDTEAFF; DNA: TGTGCCAGCAGTGACTGGGGGGACACTGAAGCTTTCTTT
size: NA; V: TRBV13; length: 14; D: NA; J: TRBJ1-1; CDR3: CASSLAGASTEAFF; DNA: TGTGCCAGCAGCTTAGCAGGGGCGAGCACTGAAGCTTTCTTT
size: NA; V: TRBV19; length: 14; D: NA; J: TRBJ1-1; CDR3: CASSIGVRNTEAFF; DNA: TGTGCCAGTAGTATAGGGGTTCGGAACACTGAAGCTTTCTTT
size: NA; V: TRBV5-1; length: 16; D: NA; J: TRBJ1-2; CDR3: CASRGSMTGQVYGYTF; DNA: TGCGCCAGCCGTGGATCAATGACAGGTCAGGTCTATGGCTACACCTTC
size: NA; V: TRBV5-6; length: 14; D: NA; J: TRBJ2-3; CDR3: CASRLSLVEDTQYF; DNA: TGTGCCAGTCGGCTTAGCCTAGTAGAAGATACGCAGTATTTT
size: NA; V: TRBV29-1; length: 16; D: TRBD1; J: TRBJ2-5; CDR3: CSVEESGQGGGETQYF; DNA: TGCAGCGTTGAAGAATCGGGACAGGGGGGCGGAGAGACCCAGTACTTC
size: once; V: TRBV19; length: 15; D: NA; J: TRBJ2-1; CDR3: CASSTPDRSYNEQFF; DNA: TGTGCCAGTAGTACCCCAGACCGGTCCTACAATGAGCAGTTCTTC
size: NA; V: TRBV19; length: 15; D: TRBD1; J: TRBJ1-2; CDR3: CASSIPGQGNYGYTF; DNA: TGTGCCAGTAGTATCCCCGGACAGGGTAACTATGGCTACACCTTC
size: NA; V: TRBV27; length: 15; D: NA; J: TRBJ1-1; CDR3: CASSLSVERDTEAFF; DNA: TGTGCCAGCAGTTTATCTGTCGAGAGGGACACTGAAGCTTTCTTT
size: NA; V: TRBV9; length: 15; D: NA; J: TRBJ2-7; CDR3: CASSPRGRGTYEQYF; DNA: TGTGCCAGCAGCCCCCGGGGGAGGGGGACCTACGAGCAGTACTTC
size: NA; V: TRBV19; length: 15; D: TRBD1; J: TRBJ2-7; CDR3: CASSIVTGEAYEQYF; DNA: TGTGCCAGTAGTATCGTGACAGGGGAGGCCTACGAGCAGTACTTC
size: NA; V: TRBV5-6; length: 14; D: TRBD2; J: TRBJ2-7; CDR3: CASSLSGRSHEQYF; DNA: TGTGCCAGCAGCCTAAGCGGGAGAAGCCACGAGCAGTACTTC
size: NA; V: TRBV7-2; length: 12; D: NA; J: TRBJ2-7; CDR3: CASSFNYYEQYF; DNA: TGTGCCAGCAGCTTTAACTACTACGAGCAGTACTTC